The present T cell receptor beta chain was sequenced within a study of blood T cell repertoires in COVID-19. Across the study: From the United States, Italy and Spain came samples of acute and convalescent COVID-19. Nucleic acid was either cDNA or gDNA, and it came from T cells, B-cell-depleted T cells, or PBMCs.

The CDR3 length is 15 residues. The junction had 9 bases not matched to a gene; V was cut back by 4 bases and J by 5 bases. Germline lookup yields CDR1 SGHDT and CDR2 YYEEEE. Authors' methods: Amplifying reference gene primers gave estimates of nucleated cell counts. TCRdb's table, derived via immunoSEQ multiplex PCR, lists solely in-frame clones and lacks some. That table gives V, J and clone size, and the DNA gave D and trimming. Of about 130,000 clones in the sample, 65% to 85% are singletons; the top ten hold approximately 1.8%. This chain links TRBV5-6 with TRBJ1-2; TRBD1 matches 9 bases. Sequencing used peripheral blood. The clonotype was recovered from a man between 70 and 80 years old with acute or convalescent COVID-19. CDR3 loop: CASSTDRGLRYGYTF. CDR3 coding DNA: TGTGCCAGCAGCACCGACAGGGGGTTACGGTATGGCTACACCTTC.